Listed below are T cell receptor beta chains from one sample, sequenced in a study of radiotherapy plus CTLA-4 blockade in lung cancer. This table comes from immunoSEQ multiplex PCR, and its TCRdb copy is limited to in-frame clones, with some not included. The repertoire holds some 23,000 clones, with around 72% as singletons. Sequenced here: peripheral blood, sampled from a patient treated with radiotherapy plus ipilimumab. The receptors originated from a human donor with non-small cell lung cancer who had stable disease on radiotherapy plus ipilimumab. The CDR3 runs from the conserved cysteine through the conserved F or W. Each record gives: clone size, J gene, D gene, V gene, CDR3 protein, CDR3 DNA. D genes are given only for firm matches. Only part of the rows carry a size: once, few, many, or a class if the clone is expanded.

>NA|TRBJ1-2|TRBD1|TRBV27
CASKSAPRQGSNYGYTF
TGTGCCAGCAAATCCGCCCCGCGACAGGGAAGTAACTATGGCTACACCTTC
>once|TRBJ2-3|TRBD1|TRBV7-9
CASSLAGGPGNTQYF
TGTGCCAGCAGCTTAGCAGGGGGCCCCGGCAATACGCAGTATTTT
>NA|TRBJ2-1|NA|TRBV4-2
CASSQVSSRGGQFF
TGTGCCAGCAGCCAAGTTTCTAGCCGGGGAGGGCAGTTCTTC
>NA|TRBJ2-1|TRBD2|TRBV27
CASTQPGLAGGNEQFF
TGTGCCAGCACCCAACCGGGACTAGCGGGAGGGAATGAGCAGTTCTTC
>few|TRBJ2-2|NA|TRBV11-2
CASSRPDRNAGELFF
TGTGCCAGCAGCCGACCGGACCGTAACGCCGGGGAGCTGTTTTTT
>NA|TRBJ2-2|NA|TRBV7-3
CASSPRDTGELFF
TGTGCCAGCAGCCCCAGGGACACCGGGGAGCTGTTTTTT
>NA|TRBJ1-2|TRBD1|TRBV19
CASIGQGGNYGYTF
TGTGCCAGTATTGGACAGGGAGGTAACTATGGCTACACCTTC
>NA|TRBJ2-5|TRBD1|TRBV2
CASSGTGTGPQETQYF
TGTGCCAGTTCCGGGACAGGGACGGGGCCCCAAGAGACCCAGTACTTC
>NA|TRBJ1-4|TRBD1|TRBV7-9
CASSLGGTASEKLFF
TGTGCCAGCAGCTTAGGCGGGACAGCTTCTGAAAAACTGTTTTTT
>NA|TRBJ1-4|NA|TRBV4-1
CASRPEGGGEKLFF
TGCGCCAGCAGGCCAGAAGGCGGCGGGGAAAAACTGTTTTTT
>NA|TRBJ1-4|NA|TRBV27
CASSLSPTGSPNEKLFF
TGTGCCAGCAGTTTATCGCCCACAGGGAGTCCTAATGAAAAACTGTTTTTT
>NA|TRBJ2-3|NA|TRBV7-9
CASSSTDTQYF
TGTGCCAGCAGCTCCACAGATACGCAGTATTTT
>NA|TRBJ1-6|NA|TRBV5-1
CASTSSYNSPLHF
TGCGCCAGCACCTCCAGTTATAATTCACCCCTCCACTTT
>NA|TRBJ2-3|NA|TRBV27
CASSLSYRDTQYF
TGTGCCAGCAGTTTATCGTACAGGGATACGCAGTATTTT
>NA|TRBJ2-4|NA|TRBV27
CASQISGIAKNIQYF
TGTGCCAGCCAGATTAGCGGAATAGCCAAAAACATTCAGTACTTC
>NA|TRBJ2-6|NA|TRBV5-4
CASSSLHSGANVLTF
TGTGCCAGCAGCTCGCTTCACTCTGGGGCCAACGTTCTGACTTTC
>NA|TRBJ2-1|TRBD2|TRBV4-3
CASSRRLAGRGEQFF
TGCGCCAGCAGCCGAAGACTAGCGGGACGGGGTGAGCAGTTCTTC
>NA|TRBJ1-1|NA|TRBV5-1
CASSLNLGNTEAFF
TGCGCCAGCAGCTTGAATTTGGGGAACACTGAAGCTTTCTTT
>few|TRBJ2-5|TRBD1|TRBV28
CASSPPDRGLQETQYF
TGTGCCAGCAGTCCCCCGGACAGGGGATTACAAGAGACCCAGTACTTC
>NA|TRBJ1-1|NA|TRBV18
CASSPPKMNTEAFF
TGTGCCAGCTCACCACCCAAGATGAACACTGAAGCTTTCTTT
>NA|TRBJ2-7|NA|TRBV30
CAWSHRVDEQYF
TGTGCCTGGAGTCACAGGGTGGACGAGCAGTACTTC
>NA|TRBJ1-4|NA|TRBV19
CASSILGQELFF
TGTGCCAGTAGTATTCTTGGCCAAGAACTGTTTTTT
>few|TRBJ2-5|NA|TRBV7-9
CASSLGLGETQYF
TGTGCCAGCAGCTTAGGACTAGGAGAGACCCAGTACTTC
>NA|TRBJ2-1|TRBD2|TRBV10-1
CASSFSGSINEQFF
TGCGCCAGCTCATTTAGCGGGAGTATAAATGAGCAGTTCTTC
>NA|TRBJ2-3|NA|TRBV2
CASSWTSSTDTQYF
TGTGCCAGCTCCTGGACATCTAGCACAGATACGCAGTATTTT
>once|TRBJ2-7|TRBD1|TRBV5-4
CASSLVGDRAHEQYF
TGTGCCAGCAGCTTGGTCGGGGACAGGGCCCACGAGCAGTACTTC
>NA|TRBJ2-3|NA|TRBV10-1
CASSESAGASTDTQYF
TGCGCCAGCAGTGAGTCGGCGGGTGCTAGCACAGATACGCAGTATTTT
>NA|TRBJ2-5|TRBD2|TRBV5-4
CASSLGGEGETQYF
TGTGCCAGCAGCTTGGGAGGGGAGGGGGAGACCCAGTACTTC
>NA|TRBJ2-1|TRBD2|TRBV27
CASSSKGLLAGGRFNEQFF
TGTGCCAGCAGTTCCAAGGGATTGCTAGCGGGAGGGCGTTTCAATGAGCAGTTCTTC
>NA|TRBJ2-4|NA|TRBV27
CASKSISGAGNIQYF
TGTGCCAGCAAGTCCATCTCGGGGGCCGGAAACATTCAGTACTTC
>NA|TRBJ1-2|NA|TRBV11-2
CASSPNYFNYGYTF
TGTGCCAGCAGCCCCAATTACTTTAACTATGGCTACACCTTC
>few|TRBJ1-5|NA|TRBV12-5
CASGLVQAHQPQHF
TGTGCTAGTGGTTTGGTACAGGCCCATCAGCCCCAGCATTTT
>NA|TRBJ2-7|TRBD2|TRBV9
CASSVAGLVTYEQYF
TGTGCCAGCAGCGTAGCTGGACTAGTAACCTACGAGCAGTACTTC
>few|TRBJ2-2|TRBD1|TRBV11-3
CASSLGPGQGTGELFF
TGTGCCAGCAGCTTAGGACCGGGACAGGGGACCGGGGAGCTGTTTTTT
>NA|TRBJ1-1|TRBD1|TRBV5-6
CASSFRDRVEAFF
TGTGCCAGCAGCTTCAGGGACAGGGTCGAAGCTTTCTTT
>NA|TRBJ2-7|TRBD1|TRBV2
CASRAAGTGRNEQYF
TGTGCCAGCAGGGCGGCCGGGACAGGCCGCAACGAGCAGTACTTC
>NA|TRBJ2-2|NA|TRBV27
CASSLLEYTGELFF
TGTGCCAGCAGTTTGCTAGAATACACCGGGGAGCTGTTTTTT
>NA|TRBJ1-2|NA|TRBV29-1
CSVETGYGYTF
TGCAGCGTGGAGACAGGCTATGGCTACACCTTC
>few|TRBJ1-3|NA|TRBV29-1
CSVATGDTIYF
TGCAGCGTCGCGACTGGGGACACCATATATTTT
>NA|TRBJ2-2|NA|TRBV6-5
CASSYSSGYNTGELFF
TGTGCCAGCAGTTACTCGAGTGGTTATAACACCGGGGAGCTGTTTTTT
>NA|TRBJ1-3|NA|TRBV9
CASSVEGRGNTIYF
TGTGCCAGCAGCGTAGAGGGGCGCGGAAACACCATATATTTT